Presented here are 10 T cell receptor beta chains from one specimen sequenced in a study of blood T cells in healthy people across ages. Primers used in a second PCR of roughly 7 to 11 cycles were a sample-barcoded 5' primer and a J-beta primer mix. TCRdb called the 5' RACE reads again in MiXCR, with one record for every CDR3 protein. Of about 720,000 distinct CDR3 sequences in the sample, about a fifth were seen once. Specimen: blood. Source of these receptors: a man aged 65-85 years in good health.

V is TRBV12-3 or TRBV12-4 and J is TRBJ2-3; TRBD2 aligns across 11 bases. This CDR3 is 16 amino acids long. Unmatched junction bases numbered 8, after V lost 5 bases and J lost 4 bases. The CDR3 loop reads CASSPHLAGGSDTQYF. The CDR3 DNA follows: TGTGCCAGCAGTCCTCATCTAGCGGGGGGATCAGATACGCAGTATTTT.

The chain is built from TRBV4-3 and TRBJ1-1, with 8 bases fitting TRBD1. The germline V gene encodes CDR1 LGHNA and CDR2 YSLEER. With V trimmed by 0 bases and J by 3 bases, 3 bases remained unmatched. This CDR3 is 15 amino acids long. The CDR3 loop is CASSQDQGAYTEAFF. The CDR3 DNA sequence: TGCGCCAGCAGCCAAGATCAGGGGGCTTACACTGAAGCTTTCTTT.

The CDR3 nucleotides are TGTGCCAGCAGTCCATCCGGGATCACCCTTGGCTACACCTTC. Protein sequence: CASSPSGITLGYTF. The V gene is TRBV28, the J gene TRBJ1-2; D ambiguous. The length of the CDR3 is 14 residues. V was clipped by 5 bases and J by 7 bases, with 17 bases between them. Germline CDR1 is MDHEN and CDR2 is SYDVKM.

There are a few counts of this clonotype. The chain combines TRBV7-3 with TRBJ2-1; D perhaps matches TRBD2 (6 bases). CDR3 size: 15 residues. The V gene's germline CDR1 is SGHTA and CDR2 FQGTGA. With 2 bases removed from V and 8 bases from J, the gap between germline ends came to 16 bases. CDR3 amino acids: CASSLWAGNKDEQFF. The DNA for the CDR3 is TGTGCCAGCAGCTTATGGGCGGGGAATAAGGATGAGCAGTTCTTC.

The rearrangement links TRBV20-1 to TRBJ2-1; TRBD2 agrees at 14 bases. CDR1 is DFQATT, CDR2 SNEGSKA, per germline (reference sequence). Germline trimming cut 5 bases from V and 7 bases from J; bases unmatched to any gene: 13. The CDR3 contains 17 residues. The CDR3 coding sequence is TGCAGTGCTCGAAGACTAGCGGGAGGGCCAGCAGGGAATGAGCAGTTCTTC. Encoded protein: CSARRLAGGPAGNEQFF.

V gene TRBV28 combines with J gene TRBJ2-7, with D hard to call. This CDR3 region has 15 residues. The germline CDR1 and CDR2 sequences are MDHEN and SYDVKM. The V gene lost 2 bases and the J gene lost 5 bases, with 16 bases spanning the gap. CDR3 nucleotide sequence: TGTGCCAGCAGTTTAGATTGGCAGAATGGGCACGAGCAGTACTTC. This gives the protein CASSLDWQNGHEQYF.

The V gene is TRBV19, the J gene TRBJ1-1; no clear D gene. Germline V CDR1 and CDR2: LNHDA, SQIVND (reference sequence). This CDR3 comprises 13 residues. Trimming stripped 1 base from V and 3 bases from J, with 6 bases between. The CDR3 here is CASSIVWDTEAFF. The CDR3 bases are TGTGCCAGTAGTATAGTTTGGGACACTGAAGCTTTCTTT.

The chain couples TRBV5-1 to TRBJ2-1, with a weak D call TRBD2 (5 bases). The J call may be wrong; the DNA end is better matched by TRBJ2-5. Germline CDR1 reads SGHRS; CDR2 reads YFSETQ. The CDR3 extends over 16 amino acids. CDR3 residues: CASSLDPAVTRQTQYF. DNA of the CDR3: TGCGCCAGCAGCTTGGATCCAGCGGTCACACGCCAGACCCAGTACTTC.

At least ten counts were recorded for this clonotype. The chain links TRBV7-2 to TRBJ2-5; D call uncertain. Trimming stripped 1 base from V and 2 bases from J, with 8 bases between. The CDR3 loop spans 14 amino acids. The germline CDR1 and CDR2 sequences are SGHTA and FQGNSA. Here the CDR3 reads CASSLGRLQETQYF. The CDR3, as DNA: TGTGCCAGCAGCTTAGGCCGGCTTCAAGAGACCCAGTACTTC.

Comments on this clonotype: It may be a read error: a sequence one base away is much more abundant. This sequence joins TRBV18 and TRBJ1-4; D is perhaps TRBD1 (5 bases). The CDR3 length is 14 residues. Germline CDR1 reads KGHSH; CDR2 reads LQKENI. CDR3 loop: CANSPTASSEKLFF. In DNA form, the CDR3 reads TGTGCCAACTCACCGACAGCCTCTTCGGAAAAACTGTTTTTT.